This T cell receptor beta chain is from a study of cytomegalovirus exposure and HLA in healthy donors. Overall study findings and caveats: The likely origin of a cluster of highly shared sequence variants was a sequencing artifact.

PCR involved 60 Vbeta and 13 Jbeta primers. Repertoires were generated with immunoSEQ multiplex PCR, while TCRdb's copy carries only in-frame clones and drops some. The sample includes around 58,000 clones. A note on this clone: What it binds is not known.

This TCR was sampled from a man aged 50 or older in good health and CMV-seropositive. Specimen: PBMCs.

CDR3 sequence: CASSLRTSGRTNTGELFF. As DNA, the CDR3 is TGCGCCAGCAGCCTGCGGACTAGCGGGAGGACTAACACCGGGGAGCTGTTTTTT. The chain combines TRBV5-1 with TRBJ2-2, with TRBD2 matching 14 bases. CDR1 SGHRS and CDR2 YFSETQ come from the germline V gene. V shed 4 bases, J shed 2 bases, and the junction held 7 bases outside the gene matches. The CDR3 consists of 18 residues.